The text below deals with one TCR beta chain. The antigen is not known. One end of the junction is discordant with germline, which a read error may explain. In each sample, at least 7 million PBMCs were isolated. The data are from a study of blood T cells in healthy people across ages. The use of a sample-barcoded 5' primer and a J-beta primer mix characterized a second PCR of roughly 7 to 11 cycles. TCRdb reanalysed the 5' RACE reads using MiXCR and keeps one entry per CDR3 protein. The table records about a million distinct CDR3 sequences, roughly half of them present only once. Findings and limits, study-wide: Higher naive T cell percentage went strongly together with higher TCR beta diversity. Since the PBMCs were unsorted, naive and antigen-experienced cells could not be conclusively compared.

Per germline, CDR1 MGHRA and CDR2 YSYEKL. This CDR3 contains 14 residues. This clonotype was obtained from a woman aged 55 to 70 in good health. J is TRBJ1-2 and V is TRBV4-1, with 10 nucleotides matching TRBD1. The sequencing sample was made of blood. This CDR3 reads CASGQTGTGVGYTF. The DNA of the CDR3 is TGCGCCAGCGGCCAAACCGGGACAGGGGTCGGCTACACCTTC.